Shown below are 6 T cell receptor beta chains from a single sample sequenced in a study of control samples from healthy donors and cancer patients (dated by TCRdb to the early 2020s). The library was obtained by the immunoSEQ multiplex PCR assay. Entries here come from immuneACCESS through TCRdb and include only in-frame sequences with V and J called. Some clones fail to appear in such tables; in the studies checked, an unresolved V gene covers under half of the shortfall, and the cause of the remainder is unknown. This sample is represented by about 85,000 clones; roughly nine tenths of them were singletons. About 7.4% of the sample goes to the ten largest clones. The source material was blood. These receptors came from an older woman in good health.

The CDR3 is CASSQDTGGYSPLHF. For the CDR3, the DNA is TGTGCCAGCAGCCAGGACACGGGGGGATATTCACCCCTCCACTTT. The chain has TRBV5-6 and TRBJ1-6; weak D call: TRBD1 (5 bases). This CDR3 region has 15 residues. The germline V gene encodes CDR1 SGHDT and CDR2 YYEEEE. V shed 4 bases and J shed 8 bases, with 16 bases lying between them.

The rearrangement joins TRBV7-2 to TRBJ1-4; no reliable D call. V was clipped by 5 bases and J by 0 bases, with 10 bases between them. CDR3 length: 15 residues. The germline CDR1 and CDR2 sequences are SGHTA and FQGNSA. The CDR3 loop is CASSPRQATNEKLFF. The CDR3 DNA sequence: TGTGCCAGCAGCCCGAGGCAGGCAACTAATGAAAAACTGTTTTTT.

V usage is TRBV27 and J usage is TRBJ2-5; 13 nucleotides align to TRBD2. The CDR3 contains 17 residues. Germline assignment: CDR1 MNHEY and CDR2 SMNVEV (reference sequence). The V and J ends lost 6 bases and 5 bases, in that order; junction bases with no gene match: 12. The CDR3 loop is CASRRLAGGLEGETQYF. DNA of the CDR3: TGTGCCAGCAGGAGACTAGCGGGGGGCCTTGAGGGGGAGACCCAGTACTTC.

CDR3 sequence: CASSLEVAITYEQYF. The CDR3, as DNA: TGCGCCAGCAGCTTGGAGGTAGCCATTACCTACGAGCAGTACTTC. V and J are TRBV5-1 and TRBJ2-7; D gene uncertain. V gave up 0 bases and J gave up 2 bases, with 12 bases separating them. The CDR3 contains 15 residues. From germline, CDR1 is SGHRS and CDR2 YFSETQ.

The chain uses TRBV9 and TRBJ1-3; possibly TRBD1 for D (6 bases). This CDR3 region has 15 residues. Germline assignment: CDR1 SGDLS and CDR2 YYNGEE. Trimming left V 2 bases short and J 0 bases short, with 9 bases between. Written as DNA, the CDR3 is TGTGCCAGCAGCGTTGCAGGGGCCTCTGGAAACACCATATATTTT. This gives the protein CASSVAGASGNTIYF.

V usage is TRBV5-1 and J usage is TRBJ2-1, with 9 bases that match TRBD1. The V gene end was trimmed by 5 bases and the J gene end by 5 bases; junction bases not matched to a gene: 5. Germline CDR1 reads SGHRS; CDR2 reads YFSETQ. The CDR3 runs to 14 residues. The CDR3 loop is CASREGTGNNEQFF. Written as DNA, the CDR3 is TGCGCCAGCAGAGAGGGGACAGGGAACAATGAGCAGTTCTTC.